These 30 T cell receptor beta chains share one sample of origin, sequenced in a study of shared clonotypes between healthy human individuals. Terminally differentiated effector memory CD45RA+ cells were left out of the naive CD8 fraction, which was CD45RO-negative and positively selected for CCR7. Measured with immunoSEQ multiplex PCR; TCRdb has only the in-frame clones, and not every one. The data show hundreds of thousands of clones, less than 97% seen once. The sequencing input was naive CD8+ T cells sorted from blood. Receptors were obtained from a woman younger than 45 in good health.

The rearrangement joins TRBV19 to TRBJ2-7; tentative D call: TRBD2 (5 bases). V lost 2 bases and J 7 bases, leaving 15 bases between the germline ends. Looked up from germline, CDR1 is LNHDA and CDR2 is SQIVND (reference sequence). CDR3 length: 14 amino acids. CDR3 amino acids: CASSISPETGEQYF. The CDR3 DNA sequence: TGTGCCAGTAGTATAAGCCCAGAAACGGGAGAGCAGTACTTC. Full variable domain (rest looked up from reference TRBV19 and TRBJ2-7): DGGITQSPKYLFRKEGQNVTLSCEQNLNHDAMYWYRQDPGQGLRLIYYSQIVNDFQKGDIAEGYSVSREKKESFPLTVTSAQKNPTAFYLCASSISPETGEQYFGPGTRLTVT.

The chain is built from TRBV2 and TRBJ2-1, with TRBD1 as a possible D gene (6 bases). Trimming took off 4 bases at V and 1 base at J, with 8 bases between the two ends. Germline lookup yields CDR1 SNHLY and CDR2 FYNNEI. The CDR3 is 14 residues long. This CDR3 reads CASSGQGSYNEQFF. The CDR3 nucleotides are TGTGCCAGCAGTGGGCAGGGGTCCTACAATGAGCAGTTCTTC.

The J gene is TRBJ2-1, the V gene TRBV27; weak D call: TRBD2 (6 bases). The CDR3 spans 16 residues. The germline V and J ends were trimmed by 3 bases and 9 bases, with 21 bases remaining between them. The germline V gene has CDR1 MNHEY and CDR2 SMNVEV (reference sequence). The CDR3 here is CASSFQLGGPRPEQFF. The CDR3 region has the DNA TGTGCCAGCAGTTTCCAACTCGGAGGGCCCCGGCCTGAGCAGTTCTTC.

This rearrangement joins TRBV29-1 to TRBJ2-7; 9 bases are shared with TRBD2. The germline V gene has CDR1 SQVTM and CDR2 ANQGSEA. Unmatched junction bases numbered 11, after V lost 3 bases and J lost 5 bases. This CDR3 is built from 15 residues. CDR3 sequence: CSVEGLAGDSDEQYF. The CDR3 nucleotides read TGCAGCGTTGAGGGCTTAGCGGGAGATAGCGACGAGCAGTACTTC.

This clone is a singleton in its sample. This sample includes further DNA sequences coding for the same CDR3. The chain carries TRBV27 and TRBJ2-5; 11 positions match TRBD2. Trimming removed 3 bases from V and 4 bases from J; junction bases left unmatched: 4. The germline gives CDR1 MNHEY, CDR2 SMNVEV (reference sequence). The CDR3 has 15 residues. Written as DNA, the CDR3 is TGTGCCAGCAGTTTTGGGACTAGCGGTAGAGAGACCCAGTACTTC. It is translated as CASSFGTSGRETQYF.

The chain couples TRBV7-9 to TRBJ1-5; the match to TRBD1 covers 9 bases. The trim removed 5 bases at V and 5 bases at J, leaving 4 bases unmatched. Germline CDR1 reads SEHNR; CDR2 reads FQNEAQ (reference sequence). The CDR3 spans 14 residues. CDR3 protein: CASSDGTGHQPQHF. In DNA form, the CDR3 reads TGTGCCAGCAGCGACGGGACAGGGCATCAGCCCCAGCATTTT.

The chain carries TRBV7-8 and TRBJ1-4, with no clear D. The V end lost 1 base, the J end lost 0 bases, and 6 bases lay between the germline ends. The CDR3 runs to 15 residues. Germline CDR1 SGHVS, CDR2 FQNEAQ. The CDR3 nucleotides are TGTGCCAGCAGCTTAGAATTAGCAACTAATGAAAAACTGTTTTTT. It codes for CASSLELATNEKLFF.

The chain links TRBV4-2 to TRBJ1-2, with D unclear. Germline assignment: CDR1 LGHNA and CDR2 YNFKEQ. The CDR3 consists of 14 residues. V was cut by 0 bases and J by 6 bases, with 11 bases left in between. The CDR3 bases are TGTGCCAGCAGCCAAGATTTGGGGTCGGATGGCTACACCTTC. This codes for CASSQDLGSDGYTF.

The rearrangement joins TRBV11-2 to TRBJ1-3; D gene unclear. The CDR3 has 13 residues. Germline values: CDR1 SGHAT, CDR2 FQNNGV. V lost 2 bases and J lost 4, with 6 bases in between. For the CDR3, the DNA is TGTGCCAGCAGCTTAAGAGGGGGAAACACCATATATTTT. Its protein is CASSLRGGNTIYF.

The sample holds a few counts of this clone. The same CDR3 arises from other DNA sequences in this sample as well. The CDR3 coding sequence is TGTGCCATCAGGGGTGGGGGCACCGGGGAGCTGTTTTTT. Translated: CAIRGGGTGELFF. V is TRBV10-3 and J is TRBJ2-2; possibly TRBD1 or TRBD2 for D (5 bases each). With 6 bases removed from V and 4 bases from J, the gap between germline ends came to 9 bases. The CDR3 consists of 13 residues. The germline V gene encodes CDR1 ENHRY and CDR2 SYGVKD.

This chain uses TRBV28 with TRBJ2-7; TRBD2 matches at 9 bases. This CDR3 comprises 14 residues. Looked up from germline, CDR1 is MDHEN and CDR2 is SYDVKM. Unmatched junction bases numbered 6, after V lost 7 bases and J lost 2 bases. CDR3 protein: CASNIAGAAYEQYF. In DNA, the CDR3 is TGTGCCAGCAACATAGCGGGAGCGGCCTACGAGCAGTACTTC.

This chain links TRBV29-1 with TRBJ1-2; TRBD1 aligns across 8 bases. J lost 4 bases, V lost 6 bases, and 4 bases had no gene match. Per germline, CDR1 SQVTM and CDR2 ANQGSEA. This CDR3 contains 12 residues. CDR3 sequence (DNA): TGCAGCGTGGGAACAGGGGGCTATGGCTACACCTTC. Translating gives CSVGTGGYGYTF. Variable domain in full (rest from reference TRBV29-1 and TRBJ1-2): SAVISQKPSRDICQRGTSLTIQCQVDSQVTMMFWYRQQPGQSLTLIATANQGSEATYESGFVIDKFPISRPNLTFSTLTVSNMSPEDSSIYLCSVGTGGYGYTFGSGTRLTVV.

This clone has only one observation. The CDR3 nucleotides read TGCAGCGTCAGGAGCGGGAGTGGGGACTACGAGCAGTACTTC. Translated: CSVRSGSGDYEQYF. The V call is TRBV29-1, the J call TRBJ2-5; 8 positions agree with TRBD2. The DNA matches TRBJ2-7 better at its end, which makes the J call doubtful. CDR1 is SQVTM, CDR2 ANQGSEA, per germline. This CDR3 region has 14 residues.

The rearrangement uses TRBV4-1 and TRBJ2-7; possibly TRBD2 for D (6 bases). This CDR3 spans 15 amino acids. CDR1 MGHRA and CDR2 YSYEKL come from the germline V gene. V gave up 4 bases and J gave up 2 bases, with 15 bases separating them. The chain's CDR3 is CASSPRGTVAYEQYF. CDR3 nucleotides: TGCGCCAGCAGCCCGCGCGGGACTGTGGCCTACGAGCAGTACTTC.

The chain uses TRBV7-9 and TRBJ2-1, with unresolved D. Per the germline V gene, CDR1 is SEHNR and CDR2 is FQNEAQ (reference sequence). Trimming pared 5 bases from V and 5 bases from J, leaving 13 bases between. The CDR3 spans 14 residues. DNA of the CDR3: TGTGCCAGCAGCCATATTAACCGGCACAATGAGCAGTTCTTC. Translated: CASSHINRHNEQFF.

This clone was picked up one time. V gene TRBV7-9 combines with J gene TRBJ2-1; no firm D call. The V end was cut by 5 bases, the J end by 6 bases, with 11 bases between. The CDR3 has 13 amino acids. The germline gives CDR1 SEHNR, CDR2 FQNEAQ (reference sequence). The CDR3 coding sequence is TGTGCCAGCAGCACCCCCCTGTTCAATGAGCAGTTCTTC. Its translation is CASSTPLFNEQFF.

The V and J genes are TRBV27 and TRBJ2-5; D possibly corresponds to TRBD2 (5 bases). Matching the DNA end better, TRBJ2-7 makes the J call doubtful. The length of the CDR3 is 16 residues. Per the germline V gene, CDR1 is MNHEY and CDR2 is SMNVEV (reference sequence). This CDR3 is CASSLSITGSAGEQYF. In DNA form, the CDR3 reads TGTGCCAGCAGTTTATCGATTACGGGATCCGCGGGCGAGCAGTACTTC.

This chain links TRBV4-1 with TRBJ2-7; D remains ambiguous. The ends were cut back, 1 base at V and 0 bases at J, with 13 bases in the middle. The length of the CDR3 is 16 residues. Germline V gene sequence: CDR1 MGHRA, CDR2 YSYEKL. The CDR3 loop reads CASSQVETTSSYEQYF. CDR3 sequence (DNA): TGCGCCAGCAGCCAAGTGGAGACAACGAGCTCCTACGAGCAGTACTTC.

V and J are TRBV15 and TRBJ2-6; possibly TRBD1 for D (6 bases). The V and J ends lost 0 bases and 0 bases respectively, with 12 bases between them. This CDR3 is built from 18 residues. From germline, CDR1 is LNHNV and CDR2 YYDKDF (reference sequence). The CDR3 loop is CATSREGGGLSGANVLTF. In DNA, the CDR3 is TGTGCCACCAGCAGAGAAGGTGGGGGCCTCTCTGGGGCCAACGTCCTGACTTTC.

The V gene is TRBV9, the J gene TRBJ2-1; D unclear. The germline V gene has CDR1 SGDLS and CDR2 YYNGEE. V shed 0 bases and J shed 8 bases, with 9 bases lying between them. This CDR3 has 13 residues. The CDR3 loop reads CASSVGSSHEQFF. CDR3 nucleotides: TGTGCCAGCAGCGTAGGGTCTAGTCATGAGCAGTTCTTC.

The chain is built from TRBV6-6 and TRBJ2-1; 8 bases fit TRBD2. Germline V gene data show CDR1 as MNHNY and CDR2 as SVGAGI (reference sequence). The V segment lost 2 bases and the J segment 2 bases; nucleotides outside the gene matches: 2. The CDR3 has 15 amino acids. This CDR3 is CASSYGTRPYNEQFF. CDR3 in DNA: TGTGCCAGCAGTTACGGGACTAGACCCTACAATGAGCAGTTCTTC.

The chain employs TRBV28 and TRBJ1-5; 9 positions agree with TRBD1. The germline CDR1 and CDR2 sequences are MDHEN and SYDVKM. V gave up 8 bases and J gave up 4 bases; unmatched junction bases: 12. CDR3 length: 16 residues. CDR3 sequence reads: CASLYSGQGLNQPQHF. CDR3 sequence (DNA): TGTGCCAGCCTGTATTCGGGACAGGGCCTTAATCAGCCCCAGCATTTT.

The chain has TRBV28 and TRBJ1-1; no definite D call. V shed 5 bases and J shed 5 bases, with 15 bases lying between them. The CDR3 is 14 residues long. Germline values: CDR1 MDHEN, CDR2 SYDVKM. The CDR3 region is CASSPGPGRTEAFF. The CDR3 DNA sequence: TGTGCCAGCAGTCCAGGCCCCGGTCGAACTGAAGCTTTCTTT.

This chain uses TRBV30 with TRBJ1-1; the D is unclear. The V gene lost 2 bases and the J gene lost 5 bases, with 3 bases spanning the gap. Per germline, CDR1 GTSNPN and CDR2 SVGIG (reference sequence). The CDR3 is made up of 10 amino acids. In DNA, the CDR3 is TGTGCCTGGAGTTTGACTGAAGCTTTCTTT. This translates into CAWSLTEAFF. Combining the CDR3 with reference TRBV30 and TRBJ1-1 gives the whole variable domain SQTIHQWPATLVQPVGSPLSLECTVEGTSNPNLYWYRQAAGRGLQLLFYSVGIGQISSEVPQNLSASRPQDRQFILSSKKLLLSDSGFYLCAWSLTEAFFGQGTRLTVV.

The chain's CDR3 is CASSPFVGAREQYF. The CDR3 DNA follows: TGTGCCAGCAGTCCATTTGTGGGAGCTCGGGAGCAGTACTTC. This sequence joins TRBV27 and TRBJ2-7, with TRBD2 as a possible D gene (5 bases). The germline V and J ends were trimmed by 5 bases and 7 bases, with 18 bases remaining between them. Germline CDR1 MNHEY, CDR2 SMNVEV (reference sequence). The CDR3 is 14 amino acids.

The V call is TRBV4-1, the J call TRBJ2-3, with 7 bases lining up with TRBD2. The CDR3 is 15 residues long. After removal of 1 base from V and 3 bases from J, the junction contained 4 bases not matched to a gene. Germline V gene lookup returns CDR1 MGHRA and CDR2 YSYEKL. The CDR3 is CASSQVPAGTDTQYF. The CDR3 coding sequence is TGCGCCAGCAGCCAAGTCCCAGCGGGGACAGATACGCAGTATTTT.

Only a few counts were recorded for this clone. The chain joins TRBV1 to TRBJ2-7. TRBV1 is a pseudogene locus. The CDR3 loop spans 14 amino acids. The DNA for the CDR3 is TGCACCAGCAGCCAAGGCCTGGGGGACCACGAGCAGTACTTC. Protein sequence: CTSSQGLGDHEQYF.

The V gene is TRBV2, the J gene TRBJ1-1; unclear D gene. Germline-derived CDR1 and CDR2 are SNHLY and FYNNEI. Trimming shortened V by 9 bases and J by 6 bases, and 14 bases separated the two germline ends. The CDR3 sequence is 12 residues long. This CDR3 is CASLAGLAEAFF. The CDR3 nucleotides are TGTGCCAGTTTGGCCGGCCTGGCTGAAGCTTTCTTT. The whole variable domain, remainder taken from reference TRBV2 and TRBJ1-1, is EPEVTQTPSHQVTQMGQEVILRCVPISNHLYFYWYRQILGQKVEFLVSFYNNEISEKSEIFDDQFSVERPDGSNFTLKIRSTKLEDSAMYFCASLAGLAEAFFGQGTRLTVV.

The chain uses TRBV11-2 and TRBJ2-7, with 9 bases that match TRBD2. The germline CDR1 and CDR2 sequences are SGHAT and FQNNGV. This CDR3 spans 16 amino acids. Germline trimming cut 1 base from V and 3 bases from J; bases unmatched to any gene: 7. CDR3 sequence reads: CASSLVWTSEYYEQYF. The CDR3 coding sequence is TGTGCCAGCAGCTTAGTCTGGACTAGCGAGTACTACGAGCAGTACTTC.

The chain links TRBV28 to TRBJ1-1, with a tentative D call TRBD1 (5 bases). Germline-derived CDR1 and CDR2 are MDHEN and SYDVKM. This CDR3 spans 12 amino acids. Trimming removed 5 bases from V and 4 bases from J, with 8 bases in between. CDR3 in DNA: TGTGCCAGCAGTCCAGGGTCCACTGAAGCTTTCTTT. Residues: CASSPGSTEAFF.